One sample yielded the 32 T cell receptor beta chains listed below, sequenced in a study of blood T cell repertoires in COVID-19. Sequencing was performed with immunoSEQ multiplex PCR; in TCRdb, only in-frame clones are kept and a portion is missing. The table includes approximately 140,000 clones, 65% to 90% detected once. Specimen: peripheral blood. The receptor set was obtained from a man between 65 and 85 years old with acute or convalescent COVID-19.

V and J are TRBV28 and TRBJ2-1; maybe TRBD2 (6 bases). CDR3 size: 15 residues. The V gene's germline CDR1 is MDHEN and CDR2 SYDVKM. V shed 2 bases and J shed 5 bases, with 13 bases lying between them. CDR3 bases: TGTGCCAGCAGTTTAGCGGGGAGTTCCCACAATGAGCAGTTCTTC. It translates to CASSLAGSSHNEQFF.

The gene calls are TRBV7-9 and TRBJ1-1; 8 nucleotides agree with TRBD1. The CDR3 sequence is 15 residues long. V was pared by 1 base and J by 3 bases, with 4 bases of the junction left unmatched. CDR1 is SEHNR, CDR2 FQNEAQ, per germline (reference sequence). CDR3 amino acids: CASSLGTGPYTEAFF. The CDR3 DNA reads as TGTGCCAGCAGCTTAGGGACAGGGCCCTACACTGAAGCTTTCTTT. The whole variable domain, filled in from reference TRBV7-9 and TRBJ1-1, reads DTGVSQNPRHKITKRGQNVTFRCDPISEHNRLYWYRQTLGQGPEFLTYFQNEAQLEKSRLLSDRFSAERPKGSFSTLEIQRTEQGDSAMYLCASSLGTGPYTEAFFGQGTRLTVV.

The chain couples TRBV29-1 to TRBJ2-3; the D gene is possibly TRBD2 (6 bases). V lost 4 bases and J lost 4, with 15 bases in between. This CDR3 has 14 amino acids. Germline V gene lookup returns CDR1 SQVTM and CDR2 ANQGSEA. The CDR3 loop reads CSVALVGGPDTQYF. The CDR3 DNA reads as TGCAGCGTTGCTTTGGTGGGAGGCCCAGATACGCAGTATTTT.

CDR3 bases: TGTGCCAGCAGCGAGGGACTAGCGGGAGGAGGAGAGACCCAGTACTTC. Protein: CASSEGLAGGGETQYF. V is TRBV9 and J is TRBJ2-5; TRBD2 aligns across 15 bases. With 3 bases clipped from V and 4 bases from J, the junction kept 4 bases outside the gene matches. The length of the CDR3 is 16 residues. CDR1 SGDLS and CDR2 YYNGEE come from the germline V gene.

V gene TRBV11-3 combines with J gene TRBJ2-1, with 9 bases identical to TRBD2. V dropped 1 base and J dropped 6; count of bases not matched to a gene: 13. The germline gives CDR1 SGHNT, CDR2 YENEEA. The CDR3 spans 18 residues. This chain's CDR3 is CASSLVGPGLAGLNEQFF. The CDR3, as DNA: TGTGCCAGCAGCTTAGTCGGACCGGGACTAGCCGGCCTCAATGAGCAGTTCTTC.

The chain is built from TRBV1 and TRBJ2-1; the DNA was not used to check the table's D call, TRBD2. TRBV1 is a pseudogene locus. The CDR3 covers 12 residues. In DNA, the CDR3 is TGCACCAGCAGCCAAGGGACTGGTAGGAAGTTCTTC. Its protein product is CTSSQGTGRKFF.

The genes are TRBV6-5 and TRBJ2-3, with 8 bases identical to TRBD2. From germline, CDR1 is MNHEY and CDR2 SVGAGI. The ends lost 2 bases at V and 3 bases at J; junction bases unmatched: 4. CDR3 length equals 15 residues. CDR3 protein: CASSYSGSLTDTQYF. In nucleotides, the CDR3 is TGTGCCAGCAGTTACAGCGGGAGTTTGACAGATACGCAGTATTTT.

This chain joins TRBV28 and TRBJ1-5; 9 bases map to TRBD1. Trimming removed 2 bases from V and 7 bases from J; junction bases left unmatched: 6. This CDR3 spans 15 amino acids. In germline, CDR1 is MDHEN, CDR2 SYDVKM. The CDR3 bases are TGTGCCAGCAGTTTAGGAACAGGGGGCGGGCAGCCCCAGCATTTT. Protein product: CASSLGTGGGQPQHF.

The chain combines TRBV6-5 with TRBJ2-3; weak D call: TRBD2 (5 bases). Germline V gene data show CDR1 as MNHEY and CDR2 as SVGAGI. This CDR3 contains 14 residues. The V gene lost 0 bases and the J gene lost 4 bases, with 8 bases spanning the gap. CDR3 loop: CASSYSLAADTQYF. CDR3 DNA sequence: TGTGCCAGCAGTTACTCGCTAGCCGCAGATACGCAGTATTTT.

The chain employs TRBV4-3 and TRBJ2-7, with 9 bases lining up with TRBD2. Germline values: CDR1 LGHNA, CDR2 YSLEER. The CDR3 loop spans 14 amino acids. V lost 4 bases and J lost 3; bases outside the gene matches: 4. CDR3 nucleotide sequence: TGCGCCAGCAGCCCTGGACTAGCGAGCTACGAGCAGTACTTC. Its translation is CASSPGLASYEQYF.

The chain has TRBV19 and TRBJ2-5; D may be TRBD2 (5 bases). CDR3 size: 13 residues. Germline V gene data show CDR1 as LNHDA and CDR2 as SQIVND (reference sequence). Trimming took 3 bases from V and 0 from J, leaving 5 bases between them. The CDR3 region has the DNA TGTGCCAGTAGTATCGGGAACCAAGAGACCCAGTACTTC. It yields the protein CASSIGNQETQYF.

The chain recombines TRBV5-1 with TRBJ2-5, with D possibly being TRBD1 (6 bases). CDR1 and CDR2 (germline): SGHRS, YFSETQ. This CDR3 is built from 15 residues. Deletions cut 4 bases from V and 3 bases from J, with 16 bases between. In nucleotides, the CDR3 is TGCGCCAGCAGCCCTCAAGTGGGGGCGGAAGAGACCCAGTACTTC. It codes for CASSPQVGAEETQYF. Looking up the rest from reference TRBV5-1 and TRBJ2-5 gives the full variable domain: KAGVTQTPRYLIKTRGQQVTLSCSPISGHRSVSWYQQTPGQGLQFLFEYFSETQRNKGNFPGRFSGRQFSNSRSEMNVSTLELGDSALYLCASSPQVGAEETQYFGPGTRLLVL.

The chain has TRBV18 and TRBJ1-3; 8 nucleotides line up with TRBD1. The CDR3 is 17 residues long. The germline gives CDR1 KGHSH, CDR2 LQKENI. The junction had 7 bases not matched to a gene; V was cut back by 3 bases and J by 0 bases. The CDR3 spells CASSPKLTGASGNTIYF. CDR3 nucleotide sequence: TGTGCCAGCTCACCTAAGTTGACAGGGGCCTCTGGAAACACCATATATTTT.

This clone was picked up a small number of times. This CDR3 is also generated by other DNA sequences in the sample. The V and J genes are TRBV20-1 and TRBJ2-5; TRBD1 matches at 12 bases. Germline V gives CDR1 DFQATT, CDR2 SNEGSKA (reference sequence). There are 15 residues in the CDR3. The junction had 7 bases not matched to a gene; V was cut back by 3 bases and J by 5 bases. CDR3 sequence: CSASYPGTGGETQYF. Here the CDR3 DNA reads TGCAGTGCTAGTTATCCCGGGACAGGGGGCGAGACCCAGTACTTC.

The chain combines TRBV6-5 with TRBJ2-7; 10 positions match TRBD1. V shed 9 bases, J shed 3 bases, and the junction held 11 bases outside the gene matches. The CDR3 consists of 15 residues. Germline loops: CDR1 MNHEY, CDR2 SVGAGI. CDR3 residues: CASLPGGQGHYEQYF. DNA of the CDR3: TGTGCCAGTCTCCCCGGGGGACAGGGGCACTACGAGCAGTACTTC.

The rearrangement links TRBV2 to TRBJ1-5; 7 nucleotides match TRBD1. Trimming took 5 bases from V and 7 from J; bases not matched to a gene: 11. Germline lookup yields CDR1 SNHLY and CDR2 FYNNEI. The length of the CDR3 is 15 residues. CDR3 amino acids: CASSLFTGDGQPQHF. In DNA form, the CDR3 reads TGTGCCAGCAGTTTGTTTACAGGGGACGGACAGCCCCAGCATTTT.

The chain links TRBV27 to TRBJ2-7; D may be TRBD2 (6 bases). The CDR3 has 12 amino acids. Germline lookup yields CDR1 MNHEY and CDR2 SMNVEV (reference sequence). Between the trimmed V and J ends, which lost 10 bases and 4 bases, there was a span of 14 bases. The CDR3 region has the DNA TGTGCCACTCGCGGGACGGCATACGAGCAGTACTTC. This gives the protein CATRGTAYEQYF.

The rearrangement joins TRBV27 to TRBJ2-1; a weak D match, TRBD2 (6 bases). The CDR3 loop spans 14 amino acids. The V gene lost 1 base and the J gene lost 2 bases, with 6 bases spanning the gap. Germline CDR1 reads MNHEY; CDR2 reads SMNVEV (reference sequence). DNA of the CDR3: TGTGCCAGCAGTTTATGGGGGGCCTACAATGAGCAGTTCTTC. Protein: CASSLWGAYNEQFF.

The rearrangement uses TRBV27 and TRBJ2-1; 7 nucleotides align to TRBD1. This CDR3 contains 11 residues. Germline V gene data show CDR1 as MNHEY and CDR2 as SMNVEV (reference sequence). With 10 bases clipped from V and 7 bases from J, the junction kept 4 bases outside the gene matches. CDR3 nucleotide sequence: TGTGCCACCACAGGGGAAAATGAGCAGTTCTTC. Translating it yields CATTGENEQFF.

J is TRBJ1-1 and V is TRBV7-8, with TRBD1 as a possible D gene (6 bases). V was pared by 1 base and J by 1 base, with 22 bases between. The CDR3 has 19 amino acids. Germline loops: CDR1 SGHVS, CDR2 FQNEAQ. CDR3 in amino acids: CASSLVRATATQGNTEAFF. The CDR3 DNA follows: TGTGCCAGCAGCTTAGTAAGGGCAACTGCGACACAGGGGAACACTGAAGCTTTCTTT.

This CDR3 reads CASTPPAPGSGAYNEQFF. The CDR3, as DNA: TGTGCCAGCACCCCCCCCGCCCCGGGTAGCGGGGCCTACAATGAGCAGTTCTTC. This chain joins TRBV28 and TRBJ2-1, with 8 bases matching TRBD2. Germline V gene lookup returns CDR1 MDHEN and CDR2 SYDVKM. J was trimmed by 2 bases and V by 7 bases; bases with no gene match: 16. The CDR3 contains 18 residues. Supplemented by reference TRBV28 and TRBJ2-1, the full variable domain reads DVKVTQSSRYLVKRTGEKVFLECVQDMDHENMFWYRQDPGLGLRLIYFSYDVKMKEKGDIPEGYSVSREKKERFSLILESASTNQTSMYLCASTPPAPGSGAYNEQFFGPGTRLTVL.

This clone was recorded a few times. J is TRBJ2-5 and V is TRBV12-5; D ambiguous. The V end lost 3 bases, the J end lost 3 bases, and 8 bases lay between the germline ends. Germline V gene data show CDR1 as LGHNT and CDR2 as FRNRAP. This CDR3 region has 13 residues. CDR3 sequence (DNA): TGTGCTAGTGGTTTAGACACAGAAGAGACCCAGTACTTC. Translating gives CASGLDTEETQYF.

The chain links TRBV10-3 to TRBJ2-3; TRBD2 agrees at 14 bases. V trimming: 6 bases; J trimming: 0 bases; junction bases outside the gene matches: 8. CDR1 and CDR2 (germline): ENHRY, SYGVKD. There are 18 residues in the CDR3. In DNA form, the CDR3 reads TGTGCCATCAGCACCGGGACTAGCGGGAGAACTAGCACAGATACGCAGTATTTT. Protein: CAISTGTSGRTSTDTQYF.

This sequence joins TRBV28 and TRBJ2-7; the match to TRBD1 covers 7 bases. The CDR3 has 14 amino acids. The ends lost 6 bases at V and 5 bases at J; junction bases unmatched: 10. Germline V gene lookup returns CDR1 MDHEN and CDR2 SYDVKM. The CDR3 bases are TGTGCCAGCAGGCCGGGACAGAAGTACCACGAGCAGTACTTC. Translated, it gives CASRPGQKYHEQYF.

V and J are TRBV7-3 and TRBJ2-2; tentative D call: TRBD1 (6 bases). The V end was cut by 5 bases, the J end by 7 bases, with 20 bases between. The CDR3 totals 16 residues. Germline V gene data show CDR1 as SGHTA and CDR2 as FQGTGA. Written as DNA, the CDR3 is TGTGCCAGCAGCCCCAACCCCCAGGGGACGGTCGGGGAGCTGTTTTTT. This translates into CASSPNPQGTVGELFF.

The rearrangement links TRBV19 to TRBJ2-7; 8 bases map to TRBD1. The V gene's germline CDR1 is LNHDA and CDR2 SQIVND (reference sequence). Trimming removed 5 bases from V and 0 bases from J; junction bases left unmatched: 6. CDR3 size: 15 residues. The CDR3 DNA follows: TGTGCCAGTAGTCAGGGACAGGCAAACTCCTACGAGCAGTACTTC. Protein product: CASSQGQANSYEQYF.

The chain has TRBV13 and TRBJ2-7, with 9 bases identical to TRBD1. Germline lookup yields CDR1 PRHDT and CDR2 FYEKMQ (reference sequence). With V trimmed by 0 bases and J by 3 bases, 6 bases remained unmatched. This CDR3 has 16 residues. The CDR3 protein is CASSLGLGTGFYEQYF. The DNA of the CDR3 is TGTGCCAGCAGCTTAGGTTTAGGGACAGGGTTCTACGAGCAGTACTTC.

This sequence joins TRBV28 and TRBJ1-5; 8 nucleotides match TRBD1. From germline, CDR1 is MDHEN and CDR2 SYDVKM. The CDR3 loop spans 19 amino acids. V was clipped by 6 bases and J by 3 bases; unmatched bases: 19. The CDR3 here is CASRPNPDRVANSNQPQHF. The CDR3 DNA follows: TGTGCCAGCAGACCTAATCCGGACAGGGTAGCTAATTCCAATCAGCCCCAGCATTTT.

V and J are TRBV9 and TRBJ2-1; 12 bases map to TRBD2. The CDR3 is 15 residues long. V shed 0 bases and J 8 bases; nucleotides not matched to a gene: 3. CDR1 SGDLS and CDR2 YYNGEE come from the germline V gene. CDR3 amino acids: CASSVVLAGGDEQFF. CDR3 DNA: TGTGCCAGCAGCGTAGTGCTAGCGGGAGGGGATGAGCAGTTCTTC.

The gene calls are TRBV27 and TRBJ1-4; 7 bases are shared with TRBD1. The germline CDR1 and CDR2 sequences are MNHEY and SMNVEV (reference sequence). V shed 4 bases, J shed 0 bases, and the junction held 14 bases outside the gene matches. There are 19 residues in the CDR3. The CDR3 DNA reads as TGTGCCAGCAGTTCCTCCGGGACAGCATCCTACGCAACTAATGAAAAACTGTTTTTT. Translating it yields CASSSSGTASYATNEKLFF. Together with reference TRBV27 and TRBJ1-4, the CDR3 gives the full variable domain: EAQVTQNPRYLITVTGKKLTVTCSQNMNHEYMSWYRQDPGLGLRQIYYSMNVEVTDKGDVPEGYKVSRKEKRNFPLILESPSPNQTSLYFCASSSSGTASYATNEKLFFGSGTQLSVL.

This chain uses TRBV13 with TRBJ2-5; D might be TRBD2 (6 bases). Trimming stripped 2 bases from V and 4 bases from J, with 8 bases between. CDR1 PRHDT and CDR2 FYEKMQ come from the germline V gene (reference sequence). CDR3 length: 13 amino acids. DNA for the CDR3: TGTGCCAGCAGCTTAATCGGGAGAGAGACCCAGTACTTC. Its protein is CASSLIGRETQYF.

V is TRBV19 and J is TRBJ1-2, with D unresolved. Germline loops: CDR1 LNHDA, CDR2 SQIVND (reference sequence). Trimming left V 5 bases short and J 4 bases short, with 11 bases between. This CDR3 is built from 13 residues. DNA for the CDR3: TGTGCCAGTAGTTCCACGGGGTTCTATGGCTACACCTTC. Encoded protein: CASSSTGFYGYTF.